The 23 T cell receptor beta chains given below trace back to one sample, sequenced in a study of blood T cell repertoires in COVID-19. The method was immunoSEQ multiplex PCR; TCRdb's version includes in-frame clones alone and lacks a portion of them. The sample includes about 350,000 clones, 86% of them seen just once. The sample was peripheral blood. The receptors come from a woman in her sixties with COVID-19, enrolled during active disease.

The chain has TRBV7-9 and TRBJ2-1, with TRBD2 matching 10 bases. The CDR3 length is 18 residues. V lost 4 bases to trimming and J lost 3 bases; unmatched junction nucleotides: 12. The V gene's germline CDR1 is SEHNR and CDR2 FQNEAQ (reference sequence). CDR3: CASSWASGGAWGYNEQFF. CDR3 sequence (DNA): TGTGCCAGCAGCTGGGCGAGCGGGGGGGCCTGGGGCTACAATGAGCAGTTCTTC.

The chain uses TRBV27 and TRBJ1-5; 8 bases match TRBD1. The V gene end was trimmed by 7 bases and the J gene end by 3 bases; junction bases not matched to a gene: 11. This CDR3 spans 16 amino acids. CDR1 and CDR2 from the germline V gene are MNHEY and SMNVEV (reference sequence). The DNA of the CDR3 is TGTGCCAGCATTGTGTGGCAGGGGGCCTTCAATCAGCCCCAGCATTTT. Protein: CASIVWQGAFNQPQHF.

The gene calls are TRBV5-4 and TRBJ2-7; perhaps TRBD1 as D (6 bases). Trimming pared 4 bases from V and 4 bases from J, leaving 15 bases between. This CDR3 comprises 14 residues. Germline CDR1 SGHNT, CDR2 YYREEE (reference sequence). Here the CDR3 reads CASSGRDIAYEQYF. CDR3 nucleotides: TGTGCCAGCAGCGGCCGGGACATAGCTTACGAGCAGTACTTC. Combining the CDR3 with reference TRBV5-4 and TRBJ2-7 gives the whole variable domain ETGVTQSPTHLIKTRGQQVTLRCSSQSGHNTVSWYQQALGQGPQFIFQYYREEENGRGNFPPRFSGLQFPNYSSELNVNALELDDSALYLCASSGRDIAYEQYFGPGTRLTVT.

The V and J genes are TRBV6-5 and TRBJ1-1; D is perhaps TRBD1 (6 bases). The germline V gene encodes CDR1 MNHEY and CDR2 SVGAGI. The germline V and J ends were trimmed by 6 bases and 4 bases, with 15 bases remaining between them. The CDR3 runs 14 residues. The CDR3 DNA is TGTGCCAGCAGACCAAGGGGGTTCCTCACTGAAGCTTTCTTT. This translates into CASRPRGFLTEAFF.

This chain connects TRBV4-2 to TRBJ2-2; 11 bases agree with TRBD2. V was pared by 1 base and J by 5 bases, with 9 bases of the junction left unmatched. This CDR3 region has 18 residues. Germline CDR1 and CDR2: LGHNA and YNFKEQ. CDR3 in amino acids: CASSQGPSGGPGTGELFF. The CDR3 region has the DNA TGTGCCAGCAGCCAAGGACCTAGCGGGGGGCCGGGGACCGGGGAGCTGTTTTTT.

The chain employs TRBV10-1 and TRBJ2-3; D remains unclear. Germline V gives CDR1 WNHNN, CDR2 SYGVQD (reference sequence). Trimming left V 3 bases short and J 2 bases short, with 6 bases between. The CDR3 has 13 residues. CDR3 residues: CASSDRNTDTQYF. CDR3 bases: TGCGCCAGCAGTGACAGAAACACAGATACGCAGTATTTT.

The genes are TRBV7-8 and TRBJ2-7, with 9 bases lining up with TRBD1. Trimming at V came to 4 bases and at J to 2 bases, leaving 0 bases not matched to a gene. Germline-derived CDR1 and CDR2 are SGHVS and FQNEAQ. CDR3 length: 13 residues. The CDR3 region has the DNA TGTGCCAGCAGCTGGGACAGGGCCTACGAGCAGTACTTC. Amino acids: CASSWDRAYEQYF.

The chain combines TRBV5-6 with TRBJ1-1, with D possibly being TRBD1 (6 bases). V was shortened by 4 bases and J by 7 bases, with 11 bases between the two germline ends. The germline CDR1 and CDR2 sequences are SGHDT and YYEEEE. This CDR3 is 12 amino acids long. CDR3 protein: CASSVQGNEAFF. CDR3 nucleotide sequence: TGTGCCAGCAGCGTCCAGGGGAATGAAGCTTTCTTT.

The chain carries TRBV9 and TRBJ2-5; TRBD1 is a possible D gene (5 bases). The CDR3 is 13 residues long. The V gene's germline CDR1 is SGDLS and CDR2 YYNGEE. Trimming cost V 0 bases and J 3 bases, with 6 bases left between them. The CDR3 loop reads CASSVGQKETQYF. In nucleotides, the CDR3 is TGTGCCAGCAGCGTAGGACAGAAAGAGACCCAGTACTTC.

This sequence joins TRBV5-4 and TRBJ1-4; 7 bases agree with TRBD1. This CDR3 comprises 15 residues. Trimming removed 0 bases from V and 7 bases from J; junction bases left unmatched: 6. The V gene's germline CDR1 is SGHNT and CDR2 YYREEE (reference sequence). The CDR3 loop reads CASSLEQGGAEKLFF. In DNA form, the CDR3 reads TGTGCCAGCAGCTTGGAGCAGGGGGGAGCTGAAAAACTGTTTTTT.

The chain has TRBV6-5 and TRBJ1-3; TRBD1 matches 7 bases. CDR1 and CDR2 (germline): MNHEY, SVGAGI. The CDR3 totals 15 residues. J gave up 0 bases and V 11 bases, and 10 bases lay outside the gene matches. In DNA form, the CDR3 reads TGTGCCGTCCAACAGGGGCTCTTCTCTGGAAACACCATATATTTT. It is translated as CAVQQGLFSGNTIYF.

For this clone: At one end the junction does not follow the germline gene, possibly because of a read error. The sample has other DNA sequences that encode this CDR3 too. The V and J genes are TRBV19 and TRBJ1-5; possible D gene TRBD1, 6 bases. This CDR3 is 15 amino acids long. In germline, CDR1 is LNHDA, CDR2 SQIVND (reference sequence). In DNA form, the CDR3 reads TGCGCCAGTAGTGCCACAGGGTTTTCAGATCAGCCCCAGCATTTT. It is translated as CASSATGFSDQPQHF.

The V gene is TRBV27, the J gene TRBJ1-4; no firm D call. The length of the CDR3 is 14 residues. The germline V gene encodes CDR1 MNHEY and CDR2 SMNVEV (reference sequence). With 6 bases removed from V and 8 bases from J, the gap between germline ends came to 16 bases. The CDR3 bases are TGTGCCAGCAGGATCCCCGAGGGCAGGGAAAAACTGTTTTTT. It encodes CASRIPEGREKLFF.

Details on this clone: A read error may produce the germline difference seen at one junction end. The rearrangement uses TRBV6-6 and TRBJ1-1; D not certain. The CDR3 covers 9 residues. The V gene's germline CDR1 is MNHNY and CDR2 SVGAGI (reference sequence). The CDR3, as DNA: TGTGCCAGCAGGAATCCGGCGGTCTTT. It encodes CASRNPAVF.

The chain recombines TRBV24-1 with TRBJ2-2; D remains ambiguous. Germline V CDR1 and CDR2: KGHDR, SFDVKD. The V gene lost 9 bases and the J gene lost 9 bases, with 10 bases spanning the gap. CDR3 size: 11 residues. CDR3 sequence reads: CATLRVWELFF. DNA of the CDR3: TGTGCCACCCTTCGAGTCTGGGAGCTGTTTTTT.

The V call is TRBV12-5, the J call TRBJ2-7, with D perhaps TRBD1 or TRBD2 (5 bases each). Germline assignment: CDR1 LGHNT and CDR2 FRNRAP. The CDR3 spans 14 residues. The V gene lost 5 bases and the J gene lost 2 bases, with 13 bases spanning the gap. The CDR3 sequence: CASGVGRSPYEQYF. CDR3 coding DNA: TGTGCTAGTGGTGTGGGACGGAGCCCCTACGAGCAGTACTTC.

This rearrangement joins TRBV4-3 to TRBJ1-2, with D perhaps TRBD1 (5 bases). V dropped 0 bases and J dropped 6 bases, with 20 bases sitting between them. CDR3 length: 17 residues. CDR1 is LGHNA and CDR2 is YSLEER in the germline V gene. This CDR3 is CASSQDPGRGEGNGYTF. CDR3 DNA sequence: TGCGCCAGCAGCCAAGATCCGGGACGGGGGGAAGGGAATGGCTACACCTTC.

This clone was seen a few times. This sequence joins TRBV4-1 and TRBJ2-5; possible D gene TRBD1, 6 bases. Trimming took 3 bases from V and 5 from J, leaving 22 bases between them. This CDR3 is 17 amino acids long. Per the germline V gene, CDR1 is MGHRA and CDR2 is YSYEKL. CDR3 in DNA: TGCGCCAGCAGCCATACTAGGGGGATGCCCTTAGGGGAGACCCAGTACTTC. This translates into CASSHTRGMPLGETQYF.

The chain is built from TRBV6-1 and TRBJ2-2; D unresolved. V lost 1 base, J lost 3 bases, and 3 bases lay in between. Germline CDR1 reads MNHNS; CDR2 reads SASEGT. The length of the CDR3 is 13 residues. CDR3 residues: CASSEGDTGELFF. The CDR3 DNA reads TGTGCCAGCAGTGAAGGCGACACCGGGGAGCTGTTTTTT.

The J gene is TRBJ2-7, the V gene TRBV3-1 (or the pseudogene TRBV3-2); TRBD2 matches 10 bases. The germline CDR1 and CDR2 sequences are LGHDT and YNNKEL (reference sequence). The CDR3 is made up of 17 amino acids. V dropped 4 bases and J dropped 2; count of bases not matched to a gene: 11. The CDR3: CASSLGLAESVPYEQYF. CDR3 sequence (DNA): TGTGCCAGCAGCCTTGGACTAGCGGAGTCCGTACCCTACGAGCAGTACTTC.

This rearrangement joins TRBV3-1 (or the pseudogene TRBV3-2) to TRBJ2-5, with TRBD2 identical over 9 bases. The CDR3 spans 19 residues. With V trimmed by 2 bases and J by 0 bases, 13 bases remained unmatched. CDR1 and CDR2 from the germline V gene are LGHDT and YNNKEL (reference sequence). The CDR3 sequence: CASSQISSGGPGDQETQYF. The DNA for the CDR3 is TGTGCCAGCAGCCAAATTTCCAGCGGGGGGCCTGGGGACCAAGAGACCCAGTACTTC.

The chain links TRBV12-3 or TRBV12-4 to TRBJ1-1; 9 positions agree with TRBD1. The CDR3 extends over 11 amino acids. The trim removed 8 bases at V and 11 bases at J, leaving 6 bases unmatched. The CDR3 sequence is CASVQGAGAFF. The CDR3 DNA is TGTGCCAGCGTACAGGGGGCTGGGGCTTTCTTT.

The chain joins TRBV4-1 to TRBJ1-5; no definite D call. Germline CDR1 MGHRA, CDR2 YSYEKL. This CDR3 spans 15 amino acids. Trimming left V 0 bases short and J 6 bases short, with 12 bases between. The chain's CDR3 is CASSQDPDNRQPQHF. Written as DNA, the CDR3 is TGCGCCAGCAGCCAAGATCCCGACAATCGTCAGCCCCAGCATTTT.